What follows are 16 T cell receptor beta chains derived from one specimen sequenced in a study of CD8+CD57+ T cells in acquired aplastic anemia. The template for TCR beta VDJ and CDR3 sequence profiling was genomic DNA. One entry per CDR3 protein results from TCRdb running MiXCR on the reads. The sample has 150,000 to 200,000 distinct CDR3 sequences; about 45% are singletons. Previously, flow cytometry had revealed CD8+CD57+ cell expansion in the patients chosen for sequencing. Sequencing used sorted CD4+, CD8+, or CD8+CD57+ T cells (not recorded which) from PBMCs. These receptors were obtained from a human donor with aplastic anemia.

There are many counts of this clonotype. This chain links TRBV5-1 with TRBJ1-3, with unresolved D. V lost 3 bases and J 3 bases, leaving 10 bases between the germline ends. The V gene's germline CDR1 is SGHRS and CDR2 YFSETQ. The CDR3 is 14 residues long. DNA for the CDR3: TGCGCCAGCAGCTCGACTACAAATGGAAACACCATATATTTT. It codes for CASSSTTNGNTIYF. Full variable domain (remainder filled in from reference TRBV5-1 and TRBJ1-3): KAGVTQTPRYLIKTRGQQVTLSCSPISGHRSVSWYQQTPGQGLQFLFEYFSETQRNKGNFPGRFSGRQFSNSRSEMNVSTLELGDSALYLCASSSTTNGNTIYFGEGSWLTVV.

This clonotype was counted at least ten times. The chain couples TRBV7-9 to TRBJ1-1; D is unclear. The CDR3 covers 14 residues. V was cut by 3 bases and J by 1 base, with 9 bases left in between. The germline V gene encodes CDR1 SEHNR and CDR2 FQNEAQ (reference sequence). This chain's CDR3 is CASSFGSGNTEAFF. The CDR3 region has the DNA TGTGCCAGCAGCTTCGGATCCGGGAACACTGAAGCTTTCTTT.

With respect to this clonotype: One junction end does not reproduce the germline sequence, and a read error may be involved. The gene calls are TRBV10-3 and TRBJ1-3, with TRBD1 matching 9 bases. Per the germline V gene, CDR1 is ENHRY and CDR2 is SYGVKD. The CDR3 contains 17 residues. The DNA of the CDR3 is TGTGCCAGCAGTTACTCCCTCGGGGGACAGGGAAGGAACACCATATATTTT. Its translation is CASSYSLGGQGRNTIYF.

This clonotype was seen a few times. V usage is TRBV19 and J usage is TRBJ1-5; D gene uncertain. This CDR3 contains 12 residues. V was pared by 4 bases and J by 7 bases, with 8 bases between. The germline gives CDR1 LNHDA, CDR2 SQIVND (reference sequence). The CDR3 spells CASSTADQPQHF. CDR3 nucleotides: TGTGCCAGTAGTACCGCAGACCAGCCCCAGCATTTT.

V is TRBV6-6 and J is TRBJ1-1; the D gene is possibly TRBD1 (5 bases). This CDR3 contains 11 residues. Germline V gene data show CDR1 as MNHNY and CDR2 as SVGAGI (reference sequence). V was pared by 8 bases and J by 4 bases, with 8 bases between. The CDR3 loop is CASDQGTEAFF. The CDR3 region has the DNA TGTGCCAGCGACCAGGGCACTGAAGCTTTCTTT.

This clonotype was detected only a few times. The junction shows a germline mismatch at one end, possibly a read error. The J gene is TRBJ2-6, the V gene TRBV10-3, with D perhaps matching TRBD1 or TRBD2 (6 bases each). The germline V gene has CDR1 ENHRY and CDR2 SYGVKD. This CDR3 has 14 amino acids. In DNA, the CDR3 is TGTGCCATCAGCGGGGGTCGGGGGCCGAACACTGAAGCTTTC. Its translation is CAISGGRGPNTEAF.

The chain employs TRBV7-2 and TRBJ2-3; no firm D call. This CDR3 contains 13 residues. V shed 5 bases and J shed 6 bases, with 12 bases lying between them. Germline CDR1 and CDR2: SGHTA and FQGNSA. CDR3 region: CASSPNHLDTQYF. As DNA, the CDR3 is TGTGCCAGCAGCCCGAACCATTTGGATACGCAGTATTTT. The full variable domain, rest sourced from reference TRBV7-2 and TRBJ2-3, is GAGVSQSPSNKVTEKGKDVELRCDPISGHTALYWYRQSLGQGLEFLIYFQGNSAPDKSGLPSDRFSAERTGGSVSTLTIQRTQQEDSAVYLCASSPNHLDTQYFGPGTRLTVL.

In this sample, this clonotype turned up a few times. As DNA, the CDR3 is TGTGCCAGCAGCTCAGGGGTTCCGGGCACCCTCCACTTT. This gives the protein CASSSGVPGTLHF. The chain links TRBV13 to TRBJ1-6; weak D call: TRBD1 (6 bases). The V gene lost 4 bases and the J gene lost 14 bases, with 15 bases spanning the gap. Germline V gives CDR1 PRHDT, CDR2 FYEKMQ (reference sequence). The CDR3 is 13 amino acids.

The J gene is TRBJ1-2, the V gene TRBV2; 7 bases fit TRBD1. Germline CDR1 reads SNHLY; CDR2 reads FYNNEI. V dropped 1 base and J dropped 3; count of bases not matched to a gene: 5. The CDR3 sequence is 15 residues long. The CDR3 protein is CASSEGARGDYGYTF. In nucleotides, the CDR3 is TGTGCCAGCAGTGAAGGTGCCAGGGGGGACTATGGCTACACCTTC.

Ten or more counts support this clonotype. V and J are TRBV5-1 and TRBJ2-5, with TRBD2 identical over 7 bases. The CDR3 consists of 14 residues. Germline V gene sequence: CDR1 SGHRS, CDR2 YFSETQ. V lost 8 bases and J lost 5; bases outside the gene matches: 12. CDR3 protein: CASHLSGSEETQYF. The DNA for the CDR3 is TGCGCCAGTCACCTTAGCGGGTCCGAGGAGACCCAGTACTTC.

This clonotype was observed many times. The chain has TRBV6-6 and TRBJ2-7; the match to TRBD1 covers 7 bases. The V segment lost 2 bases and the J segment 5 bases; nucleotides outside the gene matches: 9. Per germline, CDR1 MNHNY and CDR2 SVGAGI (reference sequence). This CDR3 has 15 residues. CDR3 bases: TGTGCCAGCAGTTACGGAGGACAGGTGGGAGACGAGCAGTACGTC. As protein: CASSYGGQVGDEQYV.

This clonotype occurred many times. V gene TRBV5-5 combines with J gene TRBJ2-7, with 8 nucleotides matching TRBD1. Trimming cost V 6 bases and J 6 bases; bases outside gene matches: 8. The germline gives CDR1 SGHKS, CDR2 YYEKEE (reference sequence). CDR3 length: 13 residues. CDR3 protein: CASTPGGRVEQYV. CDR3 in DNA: TGTGCCAGCACCCCAGGGGGCCGGGTCGAGCAGTACGTC.

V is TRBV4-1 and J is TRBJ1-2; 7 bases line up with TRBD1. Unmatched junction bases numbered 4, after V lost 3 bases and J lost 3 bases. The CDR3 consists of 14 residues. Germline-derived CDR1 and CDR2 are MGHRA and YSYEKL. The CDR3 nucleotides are TGCGCCAGCAGCCACGACAGGGAGGACTATGGCTACACCTTC. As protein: CASSHDREDYGYTF.

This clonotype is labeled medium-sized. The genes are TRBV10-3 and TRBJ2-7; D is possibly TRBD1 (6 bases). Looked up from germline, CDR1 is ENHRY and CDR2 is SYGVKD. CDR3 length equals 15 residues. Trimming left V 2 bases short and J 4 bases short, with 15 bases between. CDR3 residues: CAISEGTSEGYEQYF. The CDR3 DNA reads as TGTGCCATCAGTGAGGGGACATCAGAAGGATACGAGCAGTACTTC.

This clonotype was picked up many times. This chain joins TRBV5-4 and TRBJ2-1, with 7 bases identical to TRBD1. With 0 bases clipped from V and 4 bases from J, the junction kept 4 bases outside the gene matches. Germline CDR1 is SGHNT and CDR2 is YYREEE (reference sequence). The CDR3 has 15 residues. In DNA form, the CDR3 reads TGTGCCAGCAGCTTGGCCCTGGGACAGTACAATGAGCAGTTCTTC. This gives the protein CASSLALGQYNEQFF.

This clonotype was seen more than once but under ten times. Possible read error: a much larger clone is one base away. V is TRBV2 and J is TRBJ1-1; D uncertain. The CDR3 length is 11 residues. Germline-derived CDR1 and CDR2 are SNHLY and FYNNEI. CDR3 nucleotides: TGTGCCAGCAGCCGGTCCCTCGAAGCTTCCTTT. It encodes CASSRSLEASF.